The present T cell receptor (beta chain) was sequenced within a study of technical replicates of blood from a handful of donors. V was pared by 0 bases and J by 0 bases, with 3 bases between. This CDR3 is built from 14 residues. CDR1 and CDR2 from the germline V gene are PRHDT and FYEKMQ (reference sequence). Generated by immunoSEQ multiplex PCR, the TCRdb table keeps only in-frame clones and is missing some. This table has 85,000 to 100,000 clones, around 96% appearing once. The sample consisted of T cells isolated from PBMCs. This chain joins TRBV13 and TRBJ1-3; no firm D call. This clonotype was obtained from a human donor in good health. The DNA of the CDR3 is TGTGCCAGCAGCTTAGGGAGCTCTGGAAACACCATATATTTT. This translates into CASSLGSSGNTIYF.